Listed below are T cell receptor beta chains from one sample, sequenced in a study of memory CD4+ T cells and cytomegalovirus serostatus. Some clones are missing from TCRdb's copy, which holds only in-frame ones; the method was immunoSEQ multiplex PCR. The sample holds about 59,000 clones; about 81% are singletons and the top ten take approximately 0.99%. Source material: memory CD4+ T cells from blood. The receptors originated from an adult in good health and CMV-seronegative. Both conserved end residues are trimmed from each CDR3.

v_call	j_call	cdr3_length	cdr3_aa
TRBV2	TRBJ2-7	13	ASRARDLDVHEQY
TRBV12-5	TRBJ2-7	9	ASGSNYEQY
TRBV28	TRBJ2-2	13	ASSLMTGATGELF
TRBV5-1	TRBJ2-2	20	ASSFRGQAFPGLAGNTGELF
TRBV30	TRBJ2-2	15	AWSVPSEAVTTGELF
TRBV11-3	-	12	ASSKETGSYEQY
TRBV6-1	TRBJ2-7	12	ASSVSLKTYEQY
TRBV30	TRBJ1-1	14	AWRVGGARMNTEAF
TRBV4-2	TRBJ2-3	17	ASSQEREFFTRQRDTQY
TRBV4-1	TRBJ1-1	14	ASSRSQGSLMTEAF
TRBV6-5	TRBJ1-2	11	ASRRQGIRGYT
TRBV28	TRBJ1-5	13	ASSSLGGEAQPQH
TRBV14	TRBJ1-1	14	ASSQRTGMMNTEAF
TRBV5-4	TRBJ2-2	13	ASGEQGVATGELF
TRBV19	TRBJ1-1	13	ATYQGYGMNTEAF
TRBV6-1	TRBJ1-1	11	ASRLQGNTEAF
TRBV7-3	TRBJ2-1	11	ASSPGSYNEQF
TRBV27	TRBJ2-7	12	ASSSGGVYYEQY
TRBV5-1	TRBJ1-1	12	ASSLAVVNTEAF
TRBV30	TRBJ1-2	13	AWAGVGRNNYGYT
TRBV14	TRBJ2-1	14	ASSPYRGSSYNEQF
TRBV7-9	TRBJ2-6	8	ASSSGVLT
TRBV5-5	TRBJ1-5	13	ASSLGPFGNQPQH
TRBV4-2	TRBJ2-1	13	ASSQETVSYNEQF
TRBV6-1	TRBJ2-7	12	ASSPGAYSYEQY
TRBV29-1	TRBJ1-2	11	SVEPQGGYGYT
TRBV5-1	TRBJ2-1	13	ASSFDQGLYNEQF
TRBV15	TRBJ2-1	13	ATSGGPLRGNEQF
TRBV6-5	TRBJ1-5	11	ASSYSVSQPQH
TRBV5-1	TRBJ1-1	10	ASSPGQGGAF
TRBV5-5	TRBJ2-5	10	ASSFPGETQY